The source of this T cell receptor beta chain is a study of spatial heterogeneity in lung cancer. Findings and caveats of the study: It was found that expanded intratumoral alpha and beta TCR counts tracked tumor mutation counts.

Germline trimming cut 2 bases from V and 6 bases from J; bases unmatched to any gene: 13. Germline CDR1 MNHEY, CDR2 SVGEGT. The CDR3 loop spans 17 amino acids. From the 5' RACE reads, TCRdb called clonotypes with MiXCR, one entry per CDR3 protein. Seen here are about 100,000 distinct CDR3 sequences, approximately 4.4% observed once, and the top ten hold 21%. In this sample, this clonotype turned up many times. Its antigen remains unknown. Time point noted: sample taken at primary tumor resection. This sample comprised lung tumor tissue, obtained at surgery. This chain connects TRBV6-2 or TRBV6-3 to TRBJ2-3; TRBD2 agrees at 8 bases. The clonotype was recovered from a male donor with early-stage non-small cell lung cancer. The CDR3 spells CASSYQRLSGRGDTQYF. CDR3 DNA: TGTGCCAGCAGTTACCAACGCCTCAGCGGGAGAGGGGATACGCAGTATTTT.